This T cell receptor beta chain stems from a study of cytomegalovirus exposure and HLA in healthy donors. Whole-study findings and limits: As was reported, the classifier diagnosed cytomegalovirus status with high specificity and sensitivity.

PCR employed 60 Vbeta and 13 Jbeta primers. Sequencing used immunoSEQ multiplex PCR; TCRdb keeps in-frame clones, though not all of them. Among nearly 95,000 clones, 75% to 80% were seen once, and the ten largest hold 3% to 4%. With respect to this clone: The antigen remains unidentified.

The origin of this receptor is a woman aged 40 to 55 in good health and CMV-seronegative. Sequenced input: PBMCs.

CDR3 sequence (DNA): TGTGCCAGCAGCCAACCCACTGGGACAGGCTCCTACGAGCAGTACTTC. Amino acid sequence: CASSQPTGTGSYEQYF. This chain connects TRBV5-4 to TRBJ2-7; TRBD1 matches 8 bases. The CDR3 sequence is 16 residues long. Trimming took 4 bases from V and 0 from J; bases not matched to a gene: 9. Germline assignment: CDR1 SGHNT and CDR2 YYREEE (reference sequence).